The rows below give T cell receptor beta chains drawn from one sample of a study of long-term antiretroviral therapy in people with HIV. Sequencing was performed with immunoSEQ multiplex PCR; in TCRdb, only in-frame clones are kept and a portion is missing. The sample has 20,000 to 30,000 clones; 95% are singletons. The sample in question was unsorted PBMCs, obtained about 4.9 years after starting antiretroviral therapy. These receptors were taken from a woman in her 50s with HIV. The CDR3 runs from the conserved cysteine through the conserved F or W. The D gene is left open where the match is weak. Only some rows state a clone size, as once, few, many or a class for expanded clones.

clone_size: -
d_call: TRBD1
v_call: TRBV19
cdr3_length: 13
j_call: TRBJ1-5
cdr3_nt: TGTGCCAGTAGCGCACAGGGGAATCAGCCCCAGCATTTT
cdr3_aa: CASSAQGNQPQHF

clone_size: -
d_call: -
v_call: TRBV6-5
cdr3_length: 15
j_call: TRBJ2-3
cdr3_nt: TGTGCCAGCAGCTATCAAGCCCCCGGCACAGATACGCAGTATTTT
cdr3_aa: CASSYQAPGTDTQYF

clone_size: once
d_call: -
v_call: TRBV7-8
cdr3_length: 16
j_call: TRBJ2-7
cdr3_nt: TGTGCCAGCAGCTTATTCCCGGGCGGGAACACCTACGAGCAGTACTTC
cdr3_aa: CASSLFPGGNTYEQYF

clone_size: -
d_call: TRBD2
v_call: TRBV11-2
cdr3_length: 15
j_call: TRBJ2-7
cdr3_nt: TGTGCCAGCAGCCAAAGGACTAGCGGAGCCTACGAGCAGTACTTC
cdr3_aa: CASSQRTSGAYEQYF

clone_size: -
d_call: -
v_call: TRBV27
cdr3_length: 15
j_call: TRBJ2-3
cdr3_nt: TGTGCCAGCAGCCTAAGGGGGAGGCCCACAGATACGCAGTATTTT
cdr3_aa: CASSLRGRPTDTQYF

clone_size: -
d_call: TRBD2
v_call: TRBV4-1
cdr3_length: 16
j_call: TRBJ2-2
cdr3_nt: TGCGCCAGCAGCTCCCGGACTAGCGGGAACACCGGGGAGCTGTTTTTT
cdr3_aa: CASSSRTSGNTGELFF

clone_size: -
d_call: TRBD1
v_call: TRBV5-1
cdr3_length: 14
j_call: TRBJ2-3
cdr3_nt: TGCGCCAGCAGCTTGGAGACAGGGTTTAGTACGCAGTATTTT
cdr3_aa: CASSLETGFSTQYF

clone_size: -
d_call: -
v_call: TRBV9
cdr3_length: 16
j_call: TRBJ2-1
cdr3_nt: TGTGCCAGCAGCGTATTGGCGGGGACAGATGACAATGAGCAGTTCTTC
cdr3_aa: CASSVLAGTDDNEQFF

clone_size: -
d_call: -
v_call: TRBV30
cdr3_length: 13
j_call: TRBJ1-3
cdr3_nt: TGTGCCTGGAGTGGGGGGGCGGGAAACACCATATATTTT
cdr3_aa: CAWSGGAGNTIYF

clone_size: -
d_call: -
v_call: TRBV5-1
cdr3_length: 15
j_call: TRBJ1-1
cdr3_nt: TGCGCCAGCAGCTTGATGAGGCCCCCGAACACTGAAGCTTTCTTT
cdr3_aa: CASSLMRPPNTEAFF

clone_size: -
d_call: -
v_call: TRBV15
cdr3_length: 18
j_call: TRBJ1-2
cdr3_nt: TGTGCCACCAGCAGAGATGTAAAATCCACAGGGAGTCACTATGGCTACACCTTC
cdr3_aa: CATSRDVKSTGSHYGYTF

clone_size: -
d_call: TRBD1
v_call: TRBV19
cdr3_length: 15
j_call: TRBJ2-3
cdr3_nt: TGTGCCAGTAGCACCGGGACAGGGGCTGCCGATACGCAGTATTTT
cdr3_aa: CASSTGTGAADTQYF

clone_size: -
d_call: TRBD1
v_call: TRBV5-8
cdr3_length: 15
j_call: TRBJ2-2
cdr3_nt: TGTGCCAGCAACCTCGGGACAGCTAACACCGGGGAGCTGTTTTTT
cdr3_aa: CASNLGTANTGELFF

clone_size: -
d_call: TRBD1
v_call: TRBV6-1
cdr3_length: 15
j_call: TRBJ1-2
cdr3_nt: TGTGCCAGCAGTGAGAACAGGGGTCGGGGCTATGGCTACACCTTC
cdr3_aa: CASSENRGRGYGYTF

clone_size: -
d_call: -
v_call: TRBV7-2
cdr3_length: 17
j_call: TRBJ2-5
cdr3_nt: TGTGCCAGCAGCTTAAACCCAGCGGGCGTGCCCCGGGAGACCCAGTACTTC
cdr3_aa: CASSLNPAGVPRETQYF

clone_size: -
d_call: TRBD1
v_call: TRBV4-3
cdr3_length: 18
j_call: TRBJ1-5
cdr3_nt: TGCGCCAGCAGCCAAGGGCGGACAGGGATAGGAAGCAATCAGCCCCAGCATTTT
cdr3_aa: CASSQGRTGIGSNQPQHF

clone_size: -
d_call: -
v_call: TRBV6-1
cdr3_length: 14
j_call: TRBJ1-5
cdr3_nt: TGTGCCAGCAGTGAGGTTAATAGCAATCAGCCCCAGCATTTT
cdr3_aa: CASSEVNSNQPQHF

clone_size: once
d_call: -
v_call: TRBV18
cdr3_length: 12
j_call: TRBJ1-2
cdr3_nt: TGTGCCAGCTCCGGAGCTAACTATGGCTACACCTTC
cdr3_aa: CASSGANYGYTF

clone_size: -
d_call: -
v_call: TRBV7-2
cdr3_length: 16
j_call: TRBJ2-2
cdr3_nt: TGTGCCAGCAGCTCCCAGATCGGGGCCGCCGGGAGGGAGCTGTTTTTT
cdr3_aa: CASSSQIGAAGRELFF

clone_size: -
d_call: -
v_call: TRBV4-3
cdr3_length: 14
j_call: TRBJ2-3
cdr3_nt: TGCGCCAGCAGCTCACTAGGTCGGGGGGATACGCAGTATTTT
cdr3_aa: CASSSLGRGDTQYF

clone_size: -
d_call: -
v_call: TRBV27
cdr3_length: 16
j_call: TRBJ2-1
cdr3_nt: TGTGCCAGCAGCATAATTCGGGACTCGCGATCGAGTGAGCAGTTCTTC
cdr3_aa: CASSIIRDSRSSEQFF

clone_size: -
d_call: -
v_call: TRBV7-9
cdr3_length: 18
j_call: TRBJ1-1
cdr3_nt: TGTGCCAGCAGCTTAAGTGTGGGTTCCGGACCCATCACGCCTGAAGCTTTCTTT
cdr3_aa: CASSLSVGSGPITPEAFF

clone_size: once
d_call: -
v_call: TRBV2
cdr3_length: 16
j_call: TRBJ2-4
cdr3_nt: TGTGCCAGCAAAGAAGGCGGGCGCCCCTCCAAAAACATTCAGTACTTC
cdr3_aa: CASKEGGRPSKNIQYF

clone_size: -
d_call: TRBD1
v_call: TRBV10-3
cdr3_length: 14
j_call: TRBJ2-1
cdr3_nt: TGTGCCATCAGTGGGACAGGGGGCAACAATGAGCAGTTCTTC
cdr3_aa: CAISGTGGNNEQFF

clone_size: -
d_call: -
v_call: TRBV6-5
cdr3_length: 15
j_call: TRBJ1-5
cdr3_nt: TGTGCCAGCAGTTACGGCCCCTATGGAGATCAGCCCCAGCATTTT
cdr3_aa: CASSYGPYGDQPQHF

clone_size: -
d_call: TRBD1
v_call: TRBV10-2
cdr3_length: 15
j_call: TRBJ2-7
cdr3_nt: TGCGCCACCAGGGAAAATACAGGGGCGGGTTACGAGCAGTACTTC
cdr3_aa: CATRENTGAGYEQYF

clone_size: -
d_call: -
v_call: TRBV7-3
cdr3_length: 13
j_call: TRBJ2-3
cdr3_nt: TGTGCCAGCAGCTTAGGTCCCACAGATACGCAGTATTTT
cdr3_aa: CASSLGPTDTQYF

clone_size: -
d_call: -
v_call: TRBV7-9
cdr3_length: 14
j_call: TRBJ2-3
cdr3_nt: TGTGCCAGCAGCTTAGCGACAGGCACAGATACGCAGTATTTT
cdr3_aa: CASSLATGTDTQYF

clone_size: -
d_call: TRBD1
v_call: TRBV4-3
cdr3_length: 14
j_call: TRBJ2-7
cdr3_nt: TGCGCCAGCAGCCAATCAGGGGGAGCATACGAGCAGTACTTC
cdr3_aa: CASSQSGGAYEQYF

clone_size: -
d_call: -
v_call: TRBV7-6
cdr3_length: 15
j_call: TRBJ2-5
cdr3_nt: TGTGCCAGCAGCCTACCCCCTACCCCCGGGGAGACCCAGTACTTC
cdr3_aa: CASSLPPTPGETQYF

clone_size: -
d_call: -
v_call: TRBV20-1
cdr3_length: 11
j_call: TRBJ2-7
cdr3_nt: TGCAGTGCCCATAGGTCCTACGAGCAGTACTTC
cdr3_aa: CSAHRSYEQYF

clone_size: -
d_call: -
v_call: TRBV19
cdr3_length: 12
j_call: TRBJ1-1
cdr3_nt: TGTGCCAGTAGAGTACTAGGGATCGAAGCTTTCTTT
cdr3_aa: CASRVLGIEAFF

clone_size: -
d_call: -
v_call: TRBV27
cdr3_length: 13
j_call: TRBJ1-2
cdr3_nt: TGTGCCAGCAGTGGACGGCTTAACTATGGCTACACCTTC
cdr3_aa: CASSGRLNYGYTF

clone_size: -
d_call: -
v_call: TRBV2
cdr3_length: 14
j_call: TRBJ2-5
cdr3_nt: TGTGCCAGCAGTAGGAGGGTTTCCCAAGAGACCCAGTACTTC
cdr3_aa: CASSRRVSQETQYF

clone_size: -
d_call: -
v_call: TRBV6-5
cdr3_length: 14
j_call: TRBJ2-7
cdr3_nt: TGTGCCAGCAGTTACTCCGCTAGGGATTACGAGCAGTACTTC
cdr3_aa: CASSYSARDYEQYF

clone_size: -
d_call: TRBD1
v_call: TRBV28
cdr3_length: 17
j_call: TRBJ1-5
cdr3_nt: TGTGCCAGCAGTTTACTAGGGACAGGGGGGCCTGATCAGCCCCAGCATTTT
cdr3_aa: CASSLLGTGGPDQPQHF

clone_size: -
d_call: -
v_call: TRBV5-1
cdr3_length: 15
j_call: TRBJ2-1
cdr3_nt: TGCGCCAGCAGCTTGGAGACTAGTTCCTACAATGAGCAGTTCTTC
cdr3_aa: CASSLETSSYNEQFF